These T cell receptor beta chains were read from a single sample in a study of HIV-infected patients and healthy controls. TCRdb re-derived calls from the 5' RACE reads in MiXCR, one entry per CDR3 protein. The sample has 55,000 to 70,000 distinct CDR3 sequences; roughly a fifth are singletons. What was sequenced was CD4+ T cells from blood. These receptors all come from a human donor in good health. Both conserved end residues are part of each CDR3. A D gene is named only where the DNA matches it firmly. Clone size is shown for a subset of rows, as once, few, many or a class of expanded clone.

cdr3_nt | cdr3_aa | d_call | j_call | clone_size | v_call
TGTGCCAGCAGTTACTCGAGCCCCCGACTAGCGGGAGTCGCCCAGGGGGCGGAAAACATTCAGTACTTC | CASSYSSPRLAGVAQGAENIQYF | TRBD2 | TRBJ2-4 | many | TRBV6-2/TRBV6-3
TGTGCCGCAACGAGCGGGGAGACTAGCACAGATACGCAGTATTTT | CAATSGETSTDTQYF | TRBD2 | TRBJ2-3 | many | TRBV10-3
TGTGCCAGCAGCTTAGCTTTGGCCCTTAGGAACACTGAAGCTTTCTTT | CASSLALALRNTEAFF | - | TRBJ1-1 | many | TRBV7-9
TGCGCCAGCAGCTTGCTAGGGGAGGCCAAAAACATTCAGTACTTC | CASSLLGEAKNIQYF | - | TRBJ2-4 | few | TRBV5-1
TGCAGTGCAATAACAGGGGGCATCCCTGAAGCTTTCTTT | CSAITGGIPEAFF | TRBD1 | TRBJ1-1 | many | TRBV20-1
TGTGCCAGCAGTGGCCGGGACGCAACTAATGAAAAACTGTTTTTT | CASSGRDATNEKLFF | - | TRBJ1-4 | few | TRBV25-1
TGTGCCAGCAGTTACGGGGACAGCTTTTACACAGATACGCAGTATTTT | CASSYGDSFYTDTQYF | TRBD1 | TRBJ2-3 | few | TRBV6-6
TGTGCCAGCAGTCGAAATTGGGGGCCTAGCTCTGGGGCCAACGTCCTGACTTTC | CASSRNWGPSSGANVLTF | - | TRBJ2-6 | - | TRBV6-5
TGTGCCAGCAGTTATAATAACCGGGCTGGCGGACGCACAGATACGCAGTATTTT | CASSYNNRAGGRTDTQYF | - | TRBJ2-3 | many | TRBV7-9
TGTGCCATCAGTGAGAGACGGACCTACGAGCAGTACTTC | CAISERRTYEQYF | - | TRBJ2-7 | many | TRBV10-3
TGTGCCAGCAGCTTGGAACTAGCGGCAAAAACAGATACGCAGTATTTT | CASSLELAAKTDTQYF | TRBD2 | TRBJ2-3 | - | TRBV5-5
TGCAGCGTCGGCCATAGCCAGACCCAGTACTTC | CSVGHSQTQYF | - | TRBJ2-5 | few | TRBV29-1
TGTGCCAGCAGTTTAGTCCCCACAGAGAACACTGAAGCTTTCTTT | CASSLVPTENTEAFF | - | TRBJ1-1 | few | TRBV12-3/TRBV12-4
TGTGCCAGCAGTGACAGGGGGCTAGTAGATACGCAGTATTTT | CASSDRGLVDTQYF | TRBD1 | TRBJ2-3 | few | TRBV19
TGTGCCAGCAGCTTGGCGGGGGGGCCCTACGAGCAGTACTTC | CASSLAGGPYEQYF | TRBD2 | TRBJ2-7 | many | TRBV5-6
TGTGCCATCAGTGAACGCAGGATCTATGGCTACACCTTC | CAISERRIYGYTF | - | TRBJ1-2 | many | TRBV10-3
TGTGCCAGCAGCTACCGGACAGGCTTATTGTCGTCACCCCTCCACTTT | CASSYRTGLLSSPLHF | TRBD1 | TRBJ1-6 | - | TRBV27
TGTGCCAGCAGCCAAGATCAACGGCGGTCGAACACTGAAGCTTTCTTT | CASSQDQRRSNTEAFF | - | TRBJ1-1 | - | TRBV3-1
TGTGCCAGCAGTTGGGTTCCGGGACAACAGAACACTGAAGCTTTCTTT | CASSWVPGQQNTEAFF | - | TRBJ1-1 | few | TRBV6-2/TRBV6-3
TGTGCCAGCAGCGTGACCGCTAGCGGGAGGCCCTACGAGCAGTACTTC | CASSVTASGRPYEQYF | TRBD2 | TRBJ2-7 | few | TRBV5-6
TGTGCCACCAGTGATAGGCAGGGTGGGAACACCGGGGAGCTGTTTTTT | CATSDRQGGNTGELFF | - | TRBJ2-2 | - | TRBV24-1
TGTGCCAGCAGTTTAAGCCCTAGCGGGAGTCTCGACGAGCAGTACTTC | CASSLSPSGSLDEQYF | TRBD2 | TRBJ2-7 | many | TRBV28
TGTGCCAGCTCGTTAACATCCTACAGCACAGATACGCAGTATTTT | CASSLTSYSTDTQYF | - | TRBJ2-3 | many | TRBV6-1
TGCAGTGCTAGAGGCCAAAGCTCCTATAATTCACCCCTCCACTTT | CSARGQSSYNSPLHF | - | TRBJ1-6 | - | TRBV20-1
TGTGCCAGCAGCCAGGGAAGTAGGGCCGGGAATGAGCAGTTCTTC | CASSQGSRAGNEQFF | - | TRBJ2-1 | few | TRBV4-2
TGTGCCACCAGCAGAGATGGACTGAGCGGAGCTTTCTTT | CATSRDGLSGAFF | - | TRBJ1-1 | - | TRBV15
TGTGCCAGCAGGGAACGGACAGGGGGAAACAATGAGCAGTTCTTC | CASRERTGGNNEQFF | TRBD1 | TRBJ2-1 | many | TRBV11-2
TGTGCCAGCAGCGGAGGTTACAATGAGCAGTTCTTC | CASSGGYNEQFF | - | TRBJ2-1 | - | TRBV6-1
TGTGCCAGCAGTTACCCAATAACCACAGGAAACACTGAAGCTTTCTTT | CASSYPITTGNTEAFF | - | TRBJ1-1 | - | TRBV6-2/TRBV6-3
TGTGCCAGCAGCCAGACAGGGGAAGGCACTGAAGCTTTCTTT | CASSQTGEGTEAFF | TRBD1 | TRBJ1-1 | many | TRBV3-1
TGTGCCAGCAGGCTGACAGAAACTTTAAACTATGGCTACACCTTC | CASRLTETLNYGYTF | - | TRBJ1-2 | - | TRBV6-1
TGTGCCAGCAGCCAAGAAGGTACAGGGGTCTATGGCTACACCTTC | CASSQEGTGVYGYTF | TRBD1 | TRBJ1-2 | few | TRBV4-2
TGTGCCAGCAGTTCTACGGCCACCTATGGCTACACCTTC | CASSSTATYGYTF | - | TRBJ1-2 | - | TRBV6-6
TGCAGTGCTAGGGACGGGACAGGGGACAGTGGGCCCCAGCATTTT | CSARDGTGDSGPQHF | TRBD1 | TRBJ1-5 | few | TRBV20-1
TGTGCCAGCAGCACTGACAGGGCAGGTTGGGCCAAAAACATTCAGTACTTC | CASSTDRAGWAKNIQYF | TRBD1 | TRBJ2-4 | many | TRBV12-3/TRBV12-4
TGTGCCAGCAGCTTAAGGACAGGGGGCTTGATTGAGCAGTTCTTC | CASSLRTGGLIEQFF | TRBD1 | TRBJ2-1 | - | TRBV11-2
TGTGCCAGCAGCTTAGCGACAGGACACGGGGATACGCAGTATTTT | CASSLATGHGDTQYF | - | TRBJ2-3 | - | TRBV7-9
TGTGCCAGCAGTGAACCGGGACAGGGGACAGATACGCAGTATTTT | CASSEPGQGTDTQYF | TRBD1 | TRBJ2-3 | few | TRBV6-1
TGTGCCAGCAGTTCATGGACAGGGTTCACCGGGGAGCTGTTTTTT | CASSSWTGFTGELFF | TRBD1 | TRBJ2-2 | many | TRBV12-3/TRBV12-4
TGTGCAAGTCGCTCACGGATGGAGGGTACTAGCACAGATACGCAGTATTTT | CASRSRMEGTSTDTQYF | - | TRBJ2-3 | many | TRBV12-2
TGCAGTGCTGAGGACAGGACGTCTGGAAACACCATATATTTT | CSAEDRTSGNTIYF | TRBD1 | TRBJ1-3 | many | TRBV20-1
TGTGCCAGCAGTTTGGAGCAAGCGCAGTACTTC | CASSLEQAQYF | - | TRBJ2-7 | - | TRBV6-6
TGCGCCAGCAGCCAAGAGGGGGGGAGGACTGGGGCCAACGTCCTGACTTTC | CASSQEGGRTGANVLTF | TRBD2 | TRBJ2-6 | few | TRBV4-1
TGTGCCAGTAGAACAGGGGAGGGATACGAGCAGTACTTC | CASRTGEGYEQYF | - | TRBJ2-7 | few | TRBV19
TGTGCCAGCTCACCAGGCGGTGAGCAGTTCTTC | CASSPGGEQFF | - | TRBJ2-1 | - | TRBV18
TGTGCCAGCAGTTACCCAATAGGAGGGGCCGCGACCCAGTACTTC | CASSYPIGGAATQYF | - | TRBJ2-5 | - | TRBV6-6
TGTGCCAGCAGTGATCGGGACAGGTTGTCCTACGAGCAGTACTTC | CASSDRDRLSYEQYF | TRBD1 | TRBJ2-7 | - | TRBV6-1
TGTGCCAGCAGCCCCCGGGGAGGGATGGTAGGAAACACCATATATTTT | CASSPRGGMVGNTIYF | - | TRBJ1-3 | many | TRBV7-2
TGTGCCAGCAGTCCTGACAGGGGGCGGAAGTACACCTTC | CASSPDRGRKYTF | TRBD1 | TRBJ1-2 | few | TRBV12-3/TRBV12-4
TGTGCCAGCAGGCAGGTTTCGAGGTTCACTGAAGCTTTCTTT | CASRQVSRFTEAFF | - | TRBJ1-1 | - | TRBV28
TGTGCCAGCAGCTTAGAGGCGGTTCTTGAGCAGTTCTTC | CASSLEAVLEQFF | - | TRBJ2-1 | many | TRBV7-8
TGTGCCAGCAGCTATACCGGGACAGGGACTGAAGCTTTCTTT | CASSYTGTGTEAFF | TRBD1 | TRBJ1-1 | many | TRBV9
TGCAGTGCTAGGGCAACTAGCGGGAGGACCACAGATACGCAGTATTTT | CSARATSGRTTDTQYF | TRBD2 | TRBJ2-3 | many | TRBV20-1